This T cell receptor (beta chain) stems from a study of blood T cell repertoires in COVID-19. For the study at large: Samples taken during acute and convalescent COVID-19 were collected in the United States, Italy and Spain.

Per the germline V gene, CDR1 is SGHTA and CDR2 is FQGNSA. Trimming took 8 bases from V and 0 from J, leaving 13 bases between them. This CDR3 has 14 amino acids. Authors' processing steps: Estimated nucleated cell counts came from reference gene primer amplification. TCRdb's copy holds only in-frame clones and misses some; the assay was immunoSEQ multiplex PCR. For V, J and clone size, that table is used; D and trimming come from the DNA. The sample includes about 190,000 clones, approximately 84% of them seen just once. This clonotype was obtained from a woman in her thirties who had recovered from COVID-19. The V gene is TRBV7-2, the J gene TRBJ1-1; D possibly corresponds to TRBD1 (5 bases). Material: PBMCs or T cells enriched from blood (not recorded which). This chain's CDR3 is CASATGVVNTEAFF. The CDR3 DNA reads TGTGCCAGCGCTACGGGGGTCGTGAACACTGAAGCTTTCTTT.